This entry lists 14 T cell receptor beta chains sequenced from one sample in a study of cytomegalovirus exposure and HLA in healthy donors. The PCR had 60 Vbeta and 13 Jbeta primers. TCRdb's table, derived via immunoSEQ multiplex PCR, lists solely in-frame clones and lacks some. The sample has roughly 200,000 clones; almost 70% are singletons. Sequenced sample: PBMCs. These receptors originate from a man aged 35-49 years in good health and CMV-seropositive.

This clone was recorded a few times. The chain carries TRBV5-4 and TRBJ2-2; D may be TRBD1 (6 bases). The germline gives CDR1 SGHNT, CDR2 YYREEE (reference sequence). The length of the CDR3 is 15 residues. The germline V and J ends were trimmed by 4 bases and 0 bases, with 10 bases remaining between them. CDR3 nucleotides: TGTGCCAGCAGCCCTGACAGGCCGAACACCGGGGAGCTGTTTTTT. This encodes CASSPDRPNTGELFF.

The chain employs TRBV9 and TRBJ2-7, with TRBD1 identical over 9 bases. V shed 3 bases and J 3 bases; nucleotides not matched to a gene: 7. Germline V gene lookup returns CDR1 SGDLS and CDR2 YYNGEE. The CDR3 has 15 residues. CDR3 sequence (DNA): TGTGCCAGCAGCGCTGGGGGACAGGGTTTCTACGAGCAGTACTTC. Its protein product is CASSAGGQGFYEQYF.

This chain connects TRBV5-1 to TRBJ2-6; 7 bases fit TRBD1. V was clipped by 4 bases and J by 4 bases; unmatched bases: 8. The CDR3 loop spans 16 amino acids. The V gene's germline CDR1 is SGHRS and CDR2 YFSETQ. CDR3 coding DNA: TGCGCCAGCAGCACCTCGACAGGGACCGGGGCCAACGTCCTGACTTTC. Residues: CASSTSTGTGANVLTF.

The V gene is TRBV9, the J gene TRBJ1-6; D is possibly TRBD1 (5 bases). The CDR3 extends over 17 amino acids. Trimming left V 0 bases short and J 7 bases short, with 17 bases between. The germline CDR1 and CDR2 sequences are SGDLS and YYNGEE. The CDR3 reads CASSVDPDSTENSPLHF. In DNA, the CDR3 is TGTGCCAGCAGCGTAGATCCGGATTCGACAGAAAATTCACCCCTCCACTTT. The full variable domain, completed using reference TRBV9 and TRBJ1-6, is DSGVTQTPKHLITATGQRVTLRCSPRSGDLSVYWYQQSLDQGLQFLIQYYNGEERAKGNILERFSAQQFPDLHSELNLSSLELGDSALYFCASSVDPDSTENSPLHFGNGTRLTVT.

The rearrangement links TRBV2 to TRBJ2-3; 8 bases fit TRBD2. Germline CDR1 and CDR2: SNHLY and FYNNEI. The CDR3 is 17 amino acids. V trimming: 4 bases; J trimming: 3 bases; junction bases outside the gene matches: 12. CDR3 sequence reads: CASSASVLAGRTDTQYF. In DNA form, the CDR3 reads TGTGCCAGCAGTGCTTCCGTGTTAGCGGGGAGGACAGATACGCAGTATTTT.

This CDR3 is CSGAVQGYEQYF. For the CDR3, the DNA is TGCAGCGGCGCCGTACAGGGTTACGAGCAGTACTTC. This rearrangement joins TRBV29-1 to TRBJ2-7; D possibly corresponds to TRBD1 (6 bases). In germline, CDR1 is SQVTM, CDR2 ANQGSEA. The V end was cut by 7 bases, the J end by 4 bases, with 14 bases between. The CDR3 loop spans 12 amino acids.

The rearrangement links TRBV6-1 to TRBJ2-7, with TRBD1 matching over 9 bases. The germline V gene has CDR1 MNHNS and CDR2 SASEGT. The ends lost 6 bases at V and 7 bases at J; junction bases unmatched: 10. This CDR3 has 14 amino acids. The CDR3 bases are TGTGCCAGCAGCCAAAGGGGACAGGGAAGGGAGCAGTACTTC. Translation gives CASSQRGQGREQYF.

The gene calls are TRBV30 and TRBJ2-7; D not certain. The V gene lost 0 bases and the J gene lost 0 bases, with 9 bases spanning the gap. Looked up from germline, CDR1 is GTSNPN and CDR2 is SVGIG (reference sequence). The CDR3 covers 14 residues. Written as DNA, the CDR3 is TGTGCCTGGAGTGTAACGCGGTCCTCCTACGAGCAGTACTTC. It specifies CAWSVTRSSYEQYF. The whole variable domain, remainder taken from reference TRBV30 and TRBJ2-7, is SQTIHQWPATLVQPVGSPLSLECTVEGTSNPNLYWYRQAAGRGLQLLFYSVGIGQISSEVPQNLSASRPQDRQFILSSKKLLLSDSGFYLCAWSVTRSSYEQYFGPGTRLTVT.

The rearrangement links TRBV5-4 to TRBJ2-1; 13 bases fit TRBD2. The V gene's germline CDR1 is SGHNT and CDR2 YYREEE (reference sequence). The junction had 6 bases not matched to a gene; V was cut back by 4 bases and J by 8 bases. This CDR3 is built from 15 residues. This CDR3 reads CASSPRLAGGHEQFF. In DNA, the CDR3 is TGTGCCAGCAGCCCCCGACTAGCGGGGGGTCATGAGCAGTTCTTC.

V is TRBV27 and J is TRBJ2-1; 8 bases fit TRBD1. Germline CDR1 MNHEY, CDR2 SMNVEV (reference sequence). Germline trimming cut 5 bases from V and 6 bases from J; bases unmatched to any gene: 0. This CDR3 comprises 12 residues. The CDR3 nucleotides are TGTGCCAGCAGTGGACAGGGCAATGAGCAGTTCTTC. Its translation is CASSGQGNEQFF.

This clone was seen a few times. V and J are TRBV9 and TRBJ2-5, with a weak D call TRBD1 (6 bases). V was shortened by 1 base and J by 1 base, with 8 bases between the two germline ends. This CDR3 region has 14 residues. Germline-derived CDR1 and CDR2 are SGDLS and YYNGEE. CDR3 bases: TGTGCCAGCAGCGTAACAGGGCTCCAAGAGACCCAGTACTTC. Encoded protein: CASSVTGLQETQYF.

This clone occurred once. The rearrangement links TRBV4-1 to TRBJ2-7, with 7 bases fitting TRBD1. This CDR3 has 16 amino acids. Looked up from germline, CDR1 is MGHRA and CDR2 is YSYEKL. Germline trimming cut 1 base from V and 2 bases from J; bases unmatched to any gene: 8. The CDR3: CASSQVPTGRTYEQYF. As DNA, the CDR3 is TGCGCCAGCAGCCAAGTCCCGACAGGGCGGACCTACGAGCAGTACTTC.

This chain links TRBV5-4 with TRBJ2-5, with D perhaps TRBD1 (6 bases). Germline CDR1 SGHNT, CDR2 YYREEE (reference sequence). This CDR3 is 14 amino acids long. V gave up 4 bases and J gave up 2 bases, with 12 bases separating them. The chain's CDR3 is CASSIDRFQETQYF. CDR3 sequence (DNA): TGTGCCAGCAGCATAGACAGGTTTCAAGAGACCCAGTACTTC. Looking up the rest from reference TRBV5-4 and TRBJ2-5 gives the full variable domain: ETGVTQSPTHLIKTRGQQVTLRCSSQSGHNTVSWYQQALGQGPQFIFQYYREEENGRGNFPPRFSGLQFPNYSSELNVNALELDDSALYLCASSIDRFQETQYFGPGTRLLVL.

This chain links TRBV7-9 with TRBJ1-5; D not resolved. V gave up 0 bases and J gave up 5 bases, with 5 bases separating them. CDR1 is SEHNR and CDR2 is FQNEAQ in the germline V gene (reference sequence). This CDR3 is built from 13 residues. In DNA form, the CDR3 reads TGTGCCAGCAGCTTAGCCGGGTATCAGCCCCAGCATTTT. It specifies CASSLAGYQPQHF. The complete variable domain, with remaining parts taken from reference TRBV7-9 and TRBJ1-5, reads DTGVSQNPRHKITKRGQNVTFRCDPISEHNRLYWYRQTLGQGPEFLTYFQNEAQLEKSRLLSDRFSAERPKGSFSTLEIQRTEQGDSAMYLCASSLAGYQPQHFGDGTRLSIL.